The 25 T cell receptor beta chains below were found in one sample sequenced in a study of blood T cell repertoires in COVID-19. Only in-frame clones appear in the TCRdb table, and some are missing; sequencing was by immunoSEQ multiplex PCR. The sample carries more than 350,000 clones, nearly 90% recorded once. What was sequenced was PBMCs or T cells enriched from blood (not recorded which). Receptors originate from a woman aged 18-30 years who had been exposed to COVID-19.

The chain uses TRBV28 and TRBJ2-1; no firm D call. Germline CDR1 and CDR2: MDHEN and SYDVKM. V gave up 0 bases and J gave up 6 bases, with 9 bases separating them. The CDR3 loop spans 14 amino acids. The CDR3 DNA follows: TGTGCCAGCAGTTTATGGCGGAGAGGCAATGAGCAGTTCTTC. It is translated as CASSLWRRGNEQFF.

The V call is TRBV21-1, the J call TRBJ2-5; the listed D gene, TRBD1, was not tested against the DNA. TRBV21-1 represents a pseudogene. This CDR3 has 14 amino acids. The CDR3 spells CASSQTGGQETQYF. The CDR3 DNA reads TGTGCCAGCAGCCAGACAGGGGGCCAAGAGACCCAGTACTTC.

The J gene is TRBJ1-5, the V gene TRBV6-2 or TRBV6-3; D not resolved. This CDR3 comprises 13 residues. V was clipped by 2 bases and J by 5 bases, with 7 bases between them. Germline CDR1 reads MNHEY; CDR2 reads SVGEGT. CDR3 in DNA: TGTGCCAGCAGTTACGTGGGAGATCAGCCCCAGCATTTT. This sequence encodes CASSYVGDQPQHF.

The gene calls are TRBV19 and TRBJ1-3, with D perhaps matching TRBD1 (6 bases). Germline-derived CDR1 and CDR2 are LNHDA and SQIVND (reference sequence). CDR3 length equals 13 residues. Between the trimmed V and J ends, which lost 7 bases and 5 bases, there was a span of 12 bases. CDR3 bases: TGTGCCAGTAACGGGGGGGCCAGAAACACCATATATTTT. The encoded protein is CASNGGARNTIYF.

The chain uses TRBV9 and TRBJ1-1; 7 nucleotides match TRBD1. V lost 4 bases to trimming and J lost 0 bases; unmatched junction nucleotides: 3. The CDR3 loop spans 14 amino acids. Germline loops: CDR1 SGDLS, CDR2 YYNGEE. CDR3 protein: CASSRQGVNTEAFF. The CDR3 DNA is TGTGCCAGCAGCCGACAGGGCGTGAACACTGAAGCTTTCTTT. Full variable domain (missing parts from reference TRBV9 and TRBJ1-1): DSGVTQTPKHLITATGQRVTLRCSPRSGDLSVYWYQQSLDQGLQFLIQYYNGEERAKGNILERFSAQQFPDLHSELNLSSLELGDSALYFCASSRQGVNTEAFFGQGTRLTVV.

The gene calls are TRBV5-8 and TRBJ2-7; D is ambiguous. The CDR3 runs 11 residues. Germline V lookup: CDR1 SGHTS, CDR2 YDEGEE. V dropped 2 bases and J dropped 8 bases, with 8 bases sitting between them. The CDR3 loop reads CASSFSFQQYF. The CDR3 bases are TGTGCCAGCAGCTTCTCTTTTCAGCAGTACTTC.

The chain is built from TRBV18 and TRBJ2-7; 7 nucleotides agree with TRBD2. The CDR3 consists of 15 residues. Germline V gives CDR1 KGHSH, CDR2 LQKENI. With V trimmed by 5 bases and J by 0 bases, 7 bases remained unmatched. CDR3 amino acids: CASSEPGGVSYEQYF. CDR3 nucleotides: TGTGCCAGCTCAGAGCCGGGAGGAGTCTCCTACGAGCAGTACTTC.

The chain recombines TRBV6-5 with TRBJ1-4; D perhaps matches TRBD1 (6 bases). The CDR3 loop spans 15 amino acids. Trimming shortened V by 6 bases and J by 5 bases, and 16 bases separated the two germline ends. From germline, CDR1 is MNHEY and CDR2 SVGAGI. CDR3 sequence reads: CASSDPGTKNEKLFF. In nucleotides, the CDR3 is TGTGCCAGCAGCGACCCCGGGACAAAGAATGAAAAACTGTTTTTT.

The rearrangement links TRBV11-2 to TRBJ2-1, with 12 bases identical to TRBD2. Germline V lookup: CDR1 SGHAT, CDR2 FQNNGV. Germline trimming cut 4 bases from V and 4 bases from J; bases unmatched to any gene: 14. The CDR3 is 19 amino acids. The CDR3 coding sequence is TGTGCCAGCAGCTCGGGAACGACTAGCGGGAGTGAATGGTACAATGAGCAGTTCTTC. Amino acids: CASSSGTTSGSEWYNEQFF.

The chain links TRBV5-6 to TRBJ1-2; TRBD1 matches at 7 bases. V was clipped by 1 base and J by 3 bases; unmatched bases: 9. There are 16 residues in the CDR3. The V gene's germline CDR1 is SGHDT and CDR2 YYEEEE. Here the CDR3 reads CASSLSRDSGYYGYTF. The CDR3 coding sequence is TGTGCCAGCAGCTTGAGCCGGGACAGTGGATACTATGGCTACACCTTC.

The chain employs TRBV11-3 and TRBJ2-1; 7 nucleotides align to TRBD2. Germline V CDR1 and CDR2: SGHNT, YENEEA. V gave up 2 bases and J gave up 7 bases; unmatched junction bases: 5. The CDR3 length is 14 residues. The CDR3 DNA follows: TGTGCCAGCAGCTTACAAGGCGGGAGTAATGAGCAGTTCTTC. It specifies CASSLQGGSNEQFF.

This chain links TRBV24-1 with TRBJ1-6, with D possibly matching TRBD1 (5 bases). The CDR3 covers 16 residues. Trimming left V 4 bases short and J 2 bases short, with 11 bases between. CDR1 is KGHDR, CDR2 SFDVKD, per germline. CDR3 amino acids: CATSETRQPYNSPLHF. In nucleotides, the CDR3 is TGTGCCACCAGTGAAACGAGACAGCCCTATAATTCACCCCTCCACTTT.

The CDR3 sequence: CASSAPGVLYEKLFF. The CDR3 DNA sequence: TGTGCCAGTAGCGCACCAGGGGTGTTATATGAAAAACTGTTTTTT. This sequence joins TRBV19 and TRBJ1-4, with D possibly being TRBD1 (6 bases). The CDR3 is 15 residues long. The ends were cut back, 6 bases at V and 6 bases at J, with 17 bases in the middle. CDR1 and CDR2 (germline): LNHDA, SQIVND (reference sequence).

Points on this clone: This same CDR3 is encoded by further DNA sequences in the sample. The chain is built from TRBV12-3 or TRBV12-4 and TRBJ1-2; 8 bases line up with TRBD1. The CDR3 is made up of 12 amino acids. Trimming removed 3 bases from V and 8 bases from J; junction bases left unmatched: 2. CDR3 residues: CASSFTGGGYTF. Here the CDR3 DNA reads TGTGCCAGCAGTTTCACAGGGGGGGGCTACACCTTC.

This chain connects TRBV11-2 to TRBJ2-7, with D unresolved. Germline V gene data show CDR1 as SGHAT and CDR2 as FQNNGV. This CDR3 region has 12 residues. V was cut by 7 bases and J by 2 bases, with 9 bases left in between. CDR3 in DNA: TGTGCCAGCACCGAGAACCCCTACGAGCAGTACTTC. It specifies CASTENPYEQYF.

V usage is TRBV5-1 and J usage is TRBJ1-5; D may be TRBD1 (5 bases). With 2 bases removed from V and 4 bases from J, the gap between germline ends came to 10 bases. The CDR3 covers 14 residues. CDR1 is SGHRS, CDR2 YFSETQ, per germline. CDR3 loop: CASSFGTPNQPQHF. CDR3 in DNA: TGCGCCAGCAGCTTCGGGACTCCAAATCAGCCCCAGCATTTT.

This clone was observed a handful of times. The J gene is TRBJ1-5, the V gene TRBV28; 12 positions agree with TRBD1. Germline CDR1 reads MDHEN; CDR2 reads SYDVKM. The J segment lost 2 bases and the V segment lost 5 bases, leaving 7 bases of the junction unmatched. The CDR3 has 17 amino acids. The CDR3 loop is CASSGPGQGARNQPQHF. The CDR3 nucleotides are TGTGCCAGCAGTGGGCCGGGACAGGGGGCCCGCAATCAGCCCCAGCATTTT.

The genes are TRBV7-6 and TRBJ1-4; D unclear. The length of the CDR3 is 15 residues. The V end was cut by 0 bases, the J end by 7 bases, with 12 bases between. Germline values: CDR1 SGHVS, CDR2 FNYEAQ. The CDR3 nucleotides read TGTGCCAGCAGCTTAGCGCGCGGGGTCGGTGAAAAACTGTTTTTT. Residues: CASSLARGVGEKLFF.

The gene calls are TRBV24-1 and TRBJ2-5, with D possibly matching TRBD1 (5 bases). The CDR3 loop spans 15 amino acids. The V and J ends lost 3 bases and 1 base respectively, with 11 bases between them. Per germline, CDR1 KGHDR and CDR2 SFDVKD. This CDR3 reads CATSDQVDTQETQYF. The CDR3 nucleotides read TGTGCCACCAGTGATCAGGTGGACACCCAAGAGACCCAGTACTTC.

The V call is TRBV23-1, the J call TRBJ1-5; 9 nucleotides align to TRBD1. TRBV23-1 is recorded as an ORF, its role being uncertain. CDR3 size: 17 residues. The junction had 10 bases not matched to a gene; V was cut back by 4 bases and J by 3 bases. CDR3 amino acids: CASSPEDSQGANQPQHF. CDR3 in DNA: TGCGCCAGCAGTCCAGAGGATTCACAGGGGGCCAATCAGCCCCAGCATTTT.

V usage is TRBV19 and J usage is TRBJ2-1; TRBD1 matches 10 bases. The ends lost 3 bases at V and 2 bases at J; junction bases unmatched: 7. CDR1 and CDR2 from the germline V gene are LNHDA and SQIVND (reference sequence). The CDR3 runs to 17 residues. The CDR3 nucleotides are TGTGCCAGTAGTATCGGGTCCGGGACAGGGGCCTACAATGAGCAGTTCTTC. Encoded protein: CASSIGSGTGAYNEQFF.

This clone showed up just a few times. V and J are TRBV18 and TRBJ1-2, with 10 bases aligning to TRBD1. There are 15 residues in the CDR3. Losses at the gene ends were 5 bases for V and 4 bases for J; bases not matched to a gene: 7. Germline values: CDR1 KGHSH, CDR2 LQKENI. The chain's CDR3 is CASSTRQGAGYGYTF. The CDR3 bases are TGTGCCAGCTCAACACGACAGGGGGCGGGCTATGGCTACACCTTC.

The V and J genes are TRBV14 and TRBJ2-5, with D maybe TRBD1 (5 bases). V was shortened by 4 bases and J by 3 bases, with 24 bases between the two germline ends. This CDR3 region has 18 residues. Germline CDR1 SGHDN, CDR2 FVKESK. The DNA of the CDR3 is TGTGCCAGCAGCCCCCAGATTGACAGCCTCGGGTACGAAGAGACCCAGTACTTC. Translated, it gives CASSPQIDSLGYEETQYF.

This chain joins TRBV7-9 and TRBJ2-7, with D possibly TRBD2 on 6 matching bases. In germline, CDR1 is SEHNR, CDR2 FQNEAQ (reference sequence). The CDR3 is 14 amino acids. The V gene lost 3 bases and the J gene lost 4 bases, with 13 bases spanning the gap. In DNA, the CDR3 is TGTGCCAGCAGCTTTACGCGGGACCTTTACGAGCAGTACTTC. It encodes CASSFTRDLYEQYF.

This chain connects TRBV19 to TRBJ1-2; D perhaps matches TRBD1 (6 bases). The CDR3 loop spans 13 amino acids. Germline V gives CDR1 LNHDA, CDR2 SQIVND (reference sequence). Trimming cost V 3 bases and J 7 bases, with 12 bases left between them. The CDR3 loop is CASSIFRGGGYTF. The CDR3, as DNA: TGTGCCAGTAGTATCTTCAGGGGCGGTGGCTACACCTTC.